This T cell receptor beta chain comes out of a study of blood T cell repertoires in COVID-19 (dated by TCRdb to about 2020). For the wider study: The collaborator samples originated in the United States, Italy and Spain and spanned the acute and convalescent phases of COVID-19. The prospective study material was composed of cDNA or gDNA derived from T cells, B-cell-depleted T cells, or PBMCs. Subjects who had been exposed to COVID-19, were actively infected with it, or had recovered from it provided the deeply sampled blood TCRbeta repertoires that made up the dataset. A freely available public database, intended as a resource for researchers studying the immune response to SARS-CoV-2, is where the repertoires were released. The samples were drawn from two sources: the first 160 participants of the ongoing ImmuneRACE study, and 1,254 subjects contributed by 6 global collaborators. The sample metadata nearly always contained a de-identified subject ID, COVID-19 status, age in years and sex. Where available, HLA class I and class II types were taken from metadata supplied by the sample provider and were not determined by assay-based typing.

TCRbeta CDR3 regions were amplified from genomic DNA by means of the immunoSEQ Assay, a bias-controlled multiplex PCR. The study's processing was this. Nucleated cell counts per sample were estimated from amplification of reference gene primers within the assay. To quantify the absolute abundance of each unique TCRbeta CDR3 rearrangement, sequence reads were collapsed and filtered. For each sample, productive Simpson clonality was calculated as the square root of Simpson's diversity index over productive rearrangements. Not all clones reach the TCRdb copy of this immuneACCESS table, which keeps in-frame sequences only. Checked studies attribute under half of the gap to unresolved V genes and leave the rest unexplained. The V and J calls and clone size are taken from that table; D and trimming were inferred from the DNA. The sample yields 130,000 or so clones; over 75% were counted once. Together, the top ten hold approximately 8% of the sample.

In regard to this clone: The target of this receptor is not known. There are no base qualities to consult, and no much larger clone falls within one base.

Each collaborating institution followed its own protocols to collect whole blood in K2EDTA tubes. Collaborator samples were shipped for TCRbeta analysis as frozen whole blood, isolated PBMCs, or DNA extracted from either sample type. Overall results and qualifications from the work: The quantity of clinical and demographic metadata differed by source and by participant and was supplied without curation.

A distance of 10 bases separates the germline ends of V and J, which lose 7 bases and 4 bases respectively. The cysteine opens and the phenylalanine closes a CDR3 of 13 amino acids. Only CDR3 DNA is held: 39 bases, read in frame from base 1. Taken from the germline V gene, the CDR1 and CDR2 loops are SGHNT and YENEEA. The clonotype comes from a man aged 45-65 years with acute or convalescent COVID-19. The sequenced sample consisted of peripheral blood. Recombination joined TRBV11-3 with TRBJ2-2; matching of 5 bases hints at TRBD2 as the D gene. The nucleotide sequence reads as follows: TGTGCCAGCACCCTACGGGGCACCGGGGAGCTGTTTTTT. Its amino acids are CASTLRGTGELFF.